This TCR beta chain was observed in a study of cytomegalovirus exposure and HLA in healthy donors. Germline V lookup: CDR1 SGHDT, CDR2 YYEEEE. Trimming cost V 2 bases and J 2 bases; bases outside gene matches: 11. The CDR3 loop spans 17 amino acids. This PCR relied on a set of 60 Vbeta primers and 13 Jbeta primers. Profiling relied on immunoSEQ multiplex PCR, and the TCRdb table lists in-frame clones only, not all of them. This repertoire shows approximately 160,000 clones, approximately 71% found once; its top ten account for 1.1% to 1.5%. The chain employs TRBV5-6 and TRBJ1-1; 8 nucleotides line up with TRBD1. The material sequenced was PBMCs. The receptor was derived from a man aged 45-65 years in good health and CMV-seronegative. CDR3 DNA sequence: TGTGCCAGCAGCTTTGACAGGGGAGTATCCCCTAACACTGAAGCTTTCTTT. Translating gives CASSFDRGVSPNTEAFF.